The source of this T cell receptor beta chain is a study of PD-L1 blockade in urothelial cancer. Time point described: pretreatment peripheral blood. Patients' cancers were locally advanced or metastatic urothelial carcinomas. Per-patient samples, pretreatment and on-treatment, numbered 1 to 8. Germline CDR1 reads SGDLS; CDR2 reads YYNGEE. The CDR3 loop spans 14 amino acids. V lost 3 bases and J 6 bases, leaving 14 bases between the germline ends. TCRdb's table, derived via immunoSEQ multiplex PCR, lists solely in-frame clones and lacks some. In the table there are some 87,000 clones, over 75% of which are singletons.

The rearrangement joins TRBV9 to TRBJ2-3; D is uncertain. This receptor was identified in a man in his sixties with urothelial cancer. Sequenced here: PBMCs, sampled around atezolizumab (anti-PD-L1) treatment. The CDR3 is CASSGLSTADTQYF. In DNA form, the CDR3 reads TGTGCCAGCAGCGGACTCTCAACGGCCGATACGCAGTATTTT.